The source of this T cell receptor beta chain is a study of OX40 agonist ivuxolimab in advanced cancers. Study at large: The patients received ivuxolimab by intravenous route every 2 weeks at 0.01 to 10 mg/kg. Anti-PD-1, anti-PD-L1 or anti-CTLA-4 therapy given earlier was allowed, and roughly 40% had some. A partial response was reached by three patients: one with hepatocellular carcinoma and two with cutaneous melanoma. Study conclusions and caveats: Clonal expansion by week 6 occurred in CD4+ and CD8+ blood T cells (at 0.1 to 3.0 mg/kg).

CDR1 and CDR2 from the germline V gene are MDHEN and SYDVKM. The CDR3 loop spans 14 amino acids. Deletions cut 5 bases from V and 0 bases from J, with 10 bases between. Assay: immunoSEQ multiplex PCR; the TCRdb copy retains only in-frame clones and omits some. The sample holds 52,000 or so clones; around 90% are singletons and the top ten take 11%. A word on this clone: Its matching antigen is unknown.

The receptor was derived from an adult with an advanced solid tumor such as melanoma, head and neck, liver or kidney cancer. The specimen was CD4+ or CD8+ T cells sorted from blood, collected in a trial of the OX40 agonist ivuxolimab. J is TRBJ1-1 and V is TRBV28; perhaps TRBD1 as D (6 bases). The DNA of the CDR3 is TGTGCCAGCAGTCCTAGGGGGGTGAACACTGAAGCTTTCTTT. Protein sequence: CASSPRGVNTEAFF.